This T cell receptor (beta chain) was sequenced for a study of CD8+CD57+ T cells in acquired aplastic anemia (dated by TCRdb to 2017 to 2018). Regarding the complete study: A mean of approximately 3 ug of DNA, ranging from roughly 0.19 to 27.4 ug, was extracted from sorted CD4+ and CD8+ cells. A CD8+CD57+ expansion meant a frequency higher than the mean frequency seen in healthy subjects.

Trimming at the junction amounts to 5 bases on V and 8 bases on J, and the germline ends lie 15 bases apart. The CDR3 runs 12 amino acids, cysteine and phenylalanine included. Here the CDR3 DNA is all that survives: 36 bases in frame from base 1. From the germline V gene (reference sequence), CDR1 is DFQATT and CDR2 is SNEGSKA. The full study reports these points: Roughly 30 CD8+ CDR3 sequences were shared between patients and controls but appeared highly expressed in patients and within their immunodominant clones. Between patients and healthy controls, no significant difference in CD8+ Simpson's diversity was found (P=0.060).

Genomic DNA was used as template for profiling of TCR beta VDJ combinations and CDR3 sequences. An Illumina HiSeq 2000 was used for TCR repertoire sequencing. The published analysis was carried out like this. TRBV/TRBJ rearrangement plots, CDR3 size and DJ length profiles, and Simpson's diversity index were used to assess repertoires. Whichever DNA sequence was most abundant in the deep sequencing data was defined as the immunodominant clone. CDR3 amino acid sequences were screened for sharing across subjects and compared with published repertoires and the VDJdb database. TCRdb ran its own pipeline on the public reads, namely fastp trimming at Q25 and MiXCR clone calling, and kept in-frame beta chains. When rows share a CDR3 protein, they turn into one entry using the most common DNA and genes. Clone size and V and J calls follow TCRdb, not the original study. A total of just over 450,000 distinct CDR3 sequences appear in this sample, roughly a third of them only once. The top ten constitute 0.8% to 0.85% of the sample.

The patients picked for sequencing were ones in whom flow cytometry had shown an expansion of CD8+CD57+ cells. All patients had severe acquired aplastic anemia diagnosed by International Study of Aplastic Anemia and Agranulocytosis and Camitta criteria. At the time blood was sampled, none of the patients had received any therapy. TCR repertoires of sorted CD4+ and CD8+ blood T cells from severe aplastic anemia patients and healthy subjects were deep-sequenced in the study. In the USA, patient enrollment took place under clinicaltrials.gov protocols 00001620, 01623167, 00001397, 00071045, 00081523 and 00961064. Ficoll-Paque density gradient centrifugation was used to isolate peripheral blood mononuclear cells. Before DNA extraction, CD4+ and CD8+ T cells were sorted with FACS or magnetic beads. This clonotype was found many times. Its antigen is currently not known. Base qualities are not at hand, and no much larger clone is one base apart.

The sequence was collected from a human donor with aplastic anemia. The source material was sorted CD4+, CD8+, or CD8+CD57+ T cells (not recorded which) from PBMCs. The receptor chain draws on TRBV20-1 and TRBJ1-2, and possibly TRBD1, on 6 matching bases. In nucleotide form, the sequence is TGCAGTGCTCCCAACAGGGCTGGCGGCTACACCTTC. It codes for CSAPNRAGGYTF.